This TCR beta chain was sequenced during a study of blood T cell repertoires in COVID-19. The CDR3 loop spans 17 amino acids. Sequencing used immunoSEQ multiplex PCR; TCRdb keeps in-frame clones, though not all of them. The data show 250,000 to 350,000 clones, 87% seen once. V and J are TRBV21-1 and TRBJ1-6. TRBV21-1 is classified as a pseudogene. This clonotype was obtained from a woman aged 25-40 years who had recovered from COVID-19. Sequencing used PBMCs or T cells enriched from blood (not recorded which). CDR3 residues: CAVKIPEGSSYNSPLHF. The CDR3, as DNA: TGTGCCGTAAAAATCCCAGAGGGCAGCTCCTATAATTCACCCCTCCACTTT.